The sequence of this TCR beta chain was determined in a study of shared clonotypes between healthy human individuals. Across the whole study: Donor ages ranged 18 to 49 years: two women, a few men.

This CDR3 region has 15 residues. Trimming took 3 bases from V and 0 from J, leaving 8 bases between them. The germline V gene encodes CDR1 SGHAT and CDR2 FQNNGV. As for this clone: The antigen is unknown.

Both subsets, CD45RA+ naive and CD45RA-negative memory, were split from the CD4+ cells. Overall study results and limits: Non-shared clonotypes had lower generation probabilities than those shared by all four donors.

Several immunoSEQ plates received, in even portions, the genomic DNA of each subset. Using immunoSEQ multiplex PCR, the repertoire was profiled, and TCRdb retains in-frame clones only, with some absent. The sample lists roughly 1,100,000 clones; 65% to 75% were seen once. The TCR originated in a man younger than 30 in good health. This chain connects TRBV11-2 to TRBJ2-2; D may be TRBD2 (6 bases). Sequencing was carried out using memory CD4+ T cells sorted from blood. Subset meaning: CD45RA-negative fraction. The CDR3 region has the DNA TGTGCCAGCAGCTTGGGACTTACGAACACCGGGGAGCTGTTTTTT. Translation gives CASSLGLTNTGELFF.